The T cell receptor beta chain under discussion was sequenced for a study of technical replicates of blood from several donors. Repertoires were generated with immunoSEQ multiplex PCR, while TCRdb's copy carries only in-frame clones and drops some. The sample yields about 81,000 clones, approximately 75% seen once. CDR3 length: 12 amino acids. Germline CDR1 is GTSNPN and CDR2 is SVGIG (reference sequence). V was shortened by 2 bases and J by 2 bases, with 4 bases between the two germline ends. This receptor was identified in a human donor in good health. Some clones in this sample may be carry-over from other donors' samples. Sample: PBMCs. The J gene is TRBJ1-5, the V gene TRBV30; no firm D call. The DNA of the CDR3 is TGTGCCTGGAGTCAGGGCAATCAGCCCCAGCATTTT. Its translation is CAWSQGNQPQHF.